This T cell receptor (beta chain) stems from a study of T cells in Graves' hyperthyroidism and ophthalmopathy. Notes on this clonotype: Antigen: not known.

Overall study findings and caveats: Clonotypes that were expanded in thyroid above 0.001 mostly appeared in blood too. Median prediction lead before ophthalmopathy onset was 6.5 to 7 months with the model.

RNA transcripts provided the source from which TCR beta CDR3 regions were amplified. The HTBI primer set served for first-round RT-PCR of the TCR CDR3. Each CDR3 protein is one row after TCRdb ran MiXCR on the multiplex PCR reads. The sample holds about 420,000 distinct CDR3 sequences; roughly 13% are singletons and the top ten take 5.3%. Calling Graves' hyperthyroidism stable meant ophthalmopathy did not progress within 18 months. Diagnostic assessment was based on clinical symptoms, serum thyroxine and TRAb, thyroid ultrasound and orbital computed tomography. This clonotype originated in a woman between 18 and 29 years old with Graves' hyperthyroidism. Sequencing was performed on blood.

The CDR3 DNA is TGCAGTAGTAACGGAGACAGCGGCTACGAGCAGTACTTC. This translates into CSSNGDSGYEQYF. This chain connects TRBV20-1 to TRBJ2-7; TRBD1 or TRBD2 may be the D gene (5 bases each). The CDR3 is 13 residues long. The germline V gene has CDR1 DFQATT and CDR2 SNEGSKA (reference sequence). Trimming removed 8 bases at V and 3 bases at J, with 17 bases between.